This TCR beta chain appears in the sequencing data of a study of control samples from healthy donors and cancer patients. Some clones are missing from TCRdb's copy, which holds only in-frame ones; the method was immunoSEQ multiplex PCR. The data hold approximately 100,000 clones, with around 88% observed a single time. From germline, CDR1 is LNHDA and CDR2 SQIVND (reference sequence). CDR3 size: 15 residues. Between the trimmed V and J ends, which lost 0 bases and 0 bases, there was a span of 6 bases. This clonotype was sampled from a man aged 25 to 40 in good health. This chain connects TRBV19 to TRBJ2-1; D not resolved. Material for sequencing was blood. The CDR3 coding sequence is TGTGCCAGTAGTATAGATTTTGGCTCCTACAATGAGCAGTTCTTC. Residues: CASSIDFGSYNEQFF.